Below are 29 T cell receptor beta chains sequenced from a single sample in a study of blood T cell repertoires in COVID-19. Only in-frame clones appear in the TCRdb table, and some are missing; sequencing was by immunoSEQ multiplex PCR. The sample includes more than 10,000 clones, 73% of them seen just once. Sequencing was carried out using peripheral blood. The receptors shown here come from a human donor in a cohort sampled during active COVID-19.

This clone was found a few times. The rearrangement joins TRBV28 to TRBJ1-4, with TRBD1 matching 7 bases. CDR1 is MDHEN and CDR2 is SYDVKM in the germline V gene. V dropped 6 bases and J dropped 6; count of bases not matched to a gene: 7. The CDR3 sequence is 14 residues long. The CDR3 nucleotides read TGTGCCAGCAGCCTCATTGACAGGGATGAAAAACTGTTTTTT. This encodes CASSLIDRDEKLFF.

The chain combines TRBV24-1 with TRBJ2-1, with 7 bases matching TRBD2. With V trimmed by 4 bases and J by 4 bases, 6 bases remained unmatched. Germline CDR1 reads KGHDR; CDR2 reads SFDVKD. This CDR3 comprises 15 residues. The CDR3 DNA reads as TGTGCCACCAGTGAAGGTGGCGGGAGTTACAATGAGCAGTTCTTC. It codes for CATSEGGGSYNEQFF.

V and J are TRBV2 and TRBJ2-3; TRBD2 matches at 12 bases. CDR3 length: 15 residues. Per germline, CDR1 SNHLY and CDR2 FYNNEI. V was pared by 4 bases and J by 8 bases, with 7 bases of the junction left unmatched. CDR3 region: CASSGPSGGVGTQYF. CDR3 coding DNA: TGTGCCAGCAGTGGGCCTAGCGGGGGGGTTGGTACGCAGTATTTT.

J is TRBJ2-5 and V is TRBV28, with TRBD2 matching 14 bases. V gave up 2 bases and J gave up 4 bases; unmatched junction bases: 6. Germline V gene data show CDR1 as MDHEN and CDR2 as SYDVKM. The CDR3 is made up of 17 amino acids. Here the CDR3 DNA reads TGTGCCAGCAGTTTAGCCGCCGGGACTAGCGGGAGAGAGACCCAGTACTTC. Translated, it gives CASSLAAGTSGRETQYF.

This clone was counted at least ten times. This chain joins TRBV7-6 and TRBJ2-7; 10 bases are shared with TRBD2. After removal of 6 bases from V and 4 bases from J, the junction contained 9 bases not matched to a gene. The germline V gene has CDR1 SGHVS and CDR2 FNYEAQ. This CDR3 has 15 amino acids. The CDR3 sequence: CASSSLAGDWYEQYF. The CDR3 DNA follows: TGTGCCAGCAGTTCCCTAGCGGGAGATTGGTACGAGCAGTACTTC. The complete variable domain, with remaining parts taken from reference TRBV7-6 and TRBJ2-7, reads GAGVSQSPRYKVTKRGQDVALRCDPISGHVSLYWYRQALGQGPEFLTYFNYEAQQDKSGLPNDRFSAERPEGSISTLTIQRTEQRDSAMYRCASSSLAGDWYEQYFGPGTRLTVT.

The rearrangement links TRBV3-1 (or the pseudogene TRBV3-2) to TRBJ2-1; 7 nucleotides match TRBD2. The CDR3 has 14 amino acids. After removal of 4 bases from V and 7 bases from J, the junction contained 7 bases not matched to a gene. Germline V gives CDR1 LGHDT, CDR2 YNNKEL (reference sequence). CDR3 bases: TGTGCCAGCAGCCTTTCCGGGACTATTAATGAGCAGTTCTTC. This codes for CASSLSGTINEQFF.

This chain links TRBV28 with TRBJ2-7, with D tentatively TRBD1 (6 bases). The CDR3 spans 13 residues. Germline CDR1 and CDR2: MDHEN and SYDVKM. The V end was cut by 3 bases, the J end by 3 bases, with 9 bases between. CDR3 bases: TGTGCCAGCAGTTTGGGGACAATCTACGAGCAGTACTTC. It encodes CASSLGTIYEQYF.

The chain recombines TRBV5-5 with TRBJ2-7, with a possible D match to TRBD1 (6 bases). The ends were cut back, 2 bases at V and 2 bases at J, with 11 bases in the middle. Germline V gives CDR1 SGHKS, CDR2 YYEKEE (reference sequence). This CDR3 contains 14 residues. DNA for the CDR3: TGTGCCAGCAGCTTCCAGGGGCCCCCCTACGAGCAGTACTTC. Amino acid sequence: CASSFQGPPYEQYF.

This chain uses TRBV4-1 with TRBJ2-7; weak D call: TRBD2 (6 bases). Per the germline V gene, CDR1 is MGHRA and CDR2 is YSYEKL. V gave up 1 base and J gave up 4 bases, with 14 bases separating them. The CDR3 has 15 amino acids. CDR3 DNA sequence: TGCGCCAGCAGCCAAGGCCTTGGGACTTCATACGAGCAGTACTTC. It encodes CASSQGLGTSYEQYF.

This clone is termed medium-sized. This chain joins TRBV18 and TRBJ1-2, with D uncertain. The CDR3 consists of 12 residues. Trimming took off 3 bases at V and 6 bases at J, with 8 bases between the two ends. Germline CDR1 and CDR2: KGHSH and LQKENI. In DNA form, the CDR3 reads TGTGCCAGCTCACCCGGTGTGGATGGCTACACCTTC. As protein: CASSPGVDGYTF.

CDR3 residues: CASSLDRNTGELFF. The CDR3 DNA sequence: TGTGCCAGCAGCTTAGACAGGAACACCGGGGAGCTGTTTTTT. The rearrangement links TRBV7-2 to TRBJ2-2; D is unresolved. V was clipped by 1 base and J by 1 base, with 4 bases between them. The germline CDR1 and CDR2 sequences are SGHTA and FQGNSA. There are 14 residues in the CDR3.

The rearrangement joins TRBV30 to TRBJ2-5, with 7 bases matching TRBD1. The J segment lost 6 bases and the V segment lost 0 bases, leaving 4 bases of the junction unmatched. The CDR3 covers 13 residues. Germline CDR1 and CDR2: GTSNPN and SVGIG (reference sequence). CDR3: CAWSVVRGQTQYF. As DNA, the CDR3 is TGTGCCTGGAGTGTGGTAAGGGGGCAGACCCAGTACTTC.

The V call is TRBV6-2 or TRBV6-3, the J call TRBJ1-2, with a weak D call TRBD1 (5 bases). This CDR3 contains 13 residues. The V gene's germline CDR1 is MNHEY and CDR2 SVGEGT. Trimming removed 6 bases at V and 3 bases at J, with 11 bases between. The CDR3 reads CASSPDSYYGYTF. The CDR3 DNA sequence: TGTGCCAGCAGCCCTGACAGCTACTATGGCTACACCTTC.

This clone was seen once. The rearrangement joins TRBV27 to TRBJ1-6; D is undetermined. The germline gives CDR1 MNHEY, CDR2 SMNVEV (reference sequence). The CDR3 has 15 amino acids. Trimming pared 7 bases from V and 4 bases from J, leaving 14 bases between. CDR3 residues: CASTPGGLYNSPLHF. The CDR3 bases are TGTGCCAGCACCCCTGGAGGTCTGTATAATTCACCCCTCCACTTT.

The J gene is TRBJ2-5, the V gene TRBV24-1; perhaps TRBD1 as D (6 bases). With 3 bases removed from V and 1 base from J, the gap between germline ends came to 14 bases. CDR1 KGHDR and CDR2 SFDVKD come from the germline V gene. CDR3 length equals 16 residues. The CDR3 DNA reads TGTGCCACCAGTGATGCGCGGACAGTACTCCAAGAGACCCAGTACTTC. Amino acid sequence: CATSDARTVLQETQYF.

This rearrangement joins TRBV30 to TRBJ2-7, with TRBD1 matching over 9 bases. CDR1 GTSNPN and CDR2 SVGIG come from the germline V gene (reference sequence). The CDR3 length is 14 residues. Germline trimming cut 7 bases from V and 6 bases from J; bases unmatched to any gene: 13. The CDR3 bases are TGTGCCTACCAACCCGGGACAGGGCTAGGCGAGCAGTACTTC. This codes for CAYQPGTGLGEQYF.

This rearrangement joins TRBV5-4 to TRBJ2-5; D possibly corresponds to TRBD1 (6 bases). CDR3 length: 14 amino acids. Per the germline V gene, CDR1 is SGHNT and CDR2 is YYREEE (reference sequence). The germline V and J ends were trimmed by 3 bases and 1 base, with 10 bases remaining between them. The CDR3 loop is CASSSTGSQETQYF. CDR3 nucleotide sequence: TGTGCCAGCAGCTCTACAGGGTCCCAAGAGACCCAGTACTTC.

CDR3 protein: CASSVVASNEQFF. The CDR3 DNA is TGTGCCAGCAGCGTAGTAGCATCCAATGAGCAGTTCTTC. The genes are TRBV9 and TRBJ2-1; D unresolved. Germline CDR1 reads SGDLS; CDR2 reads YYNGEE. The ends were cut back, 0 bases at V and 6 bases at J, with 7 bases in the middle. This CDR3 comprises 13 residues.

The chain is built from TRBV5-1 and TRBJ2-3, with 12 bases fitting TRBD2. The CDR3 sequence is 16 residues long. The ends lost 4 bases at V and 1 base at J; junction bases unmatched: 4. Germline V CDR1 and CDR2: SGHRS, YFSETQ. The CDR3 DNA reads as TGCGCCAGCAGCCTGACTAGCGGGAGTGGCACAGATACGCAGTATTTT. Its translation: CASSLTSGSGTDTQYF.

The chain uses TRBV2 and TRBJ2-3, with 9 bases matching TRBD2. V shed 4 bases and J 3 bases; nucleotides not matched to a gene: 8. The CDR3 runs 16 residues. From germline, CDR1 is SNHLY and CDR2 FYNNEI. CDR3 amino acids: CASSAGSGRWTDTQYF. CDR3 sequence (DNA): TGTGCCAGCAGTGCGGGGAGCGGGAGGTGGACAGATACGCAGTATTTT.

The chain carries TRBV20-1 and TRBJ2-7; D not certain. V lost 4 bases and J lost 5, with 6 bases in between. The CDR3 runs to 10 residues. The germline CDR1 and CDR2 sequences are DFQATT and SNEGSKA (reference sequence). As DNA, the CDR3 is TGCAGTGCTAACTTCCACGAGCAGTACTTC. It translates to CSANFHEQYF.

CDR3 in amino acids: CASSQLPTSAGGYEQYF. Here the CDR3 DNA reads TGTGCCAGCAGCCAGTTACCCACTTCTGCGGGGGGCTACGAGCAGTACTTC. The chain joins TRBV4-2 to TRBJ2-7; 8 bases are a match to TRBD2. This CDR3 spans 17 amino acids. V trimming: 3 bases; J trimming: 3 bases; junction bases outside the gene matches: 13. CDR1 LGHNA and CDR2 YNFKEQ come from the germline V gene.

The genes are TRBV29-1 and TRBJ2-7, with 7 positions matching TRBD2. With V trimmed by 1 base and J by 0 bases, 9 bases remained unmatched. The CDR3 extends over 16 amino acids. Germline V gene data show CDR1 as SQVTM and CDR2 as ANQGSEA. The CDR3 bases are TGCAGCGTTGAAGTTTTGGGCGGGAGTAGCTCCTACGAGCAGTACTTC. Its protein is CSVEVLGGSSSYEQYF.

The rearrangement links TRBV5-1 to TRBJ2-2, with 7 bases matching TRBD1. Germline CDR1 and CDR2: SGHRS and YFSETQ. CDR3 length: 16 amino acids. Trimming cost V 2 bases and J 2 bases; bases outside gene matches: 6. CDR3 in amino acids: CASSFLQGINTGELFF. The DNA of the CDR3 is TGCGCCAGCAGCTTTTTACAGGGGATTAACACCGGGGAGCTGTTTTTT.

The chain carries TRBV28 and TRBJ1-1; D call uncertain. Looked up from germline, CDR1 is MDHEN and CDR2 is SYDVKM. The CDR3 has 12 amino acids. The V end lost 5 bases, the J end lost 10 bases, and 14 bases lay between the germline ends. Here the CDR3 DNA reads TGTGCCAGCAGTCGACTCGGTAGCGGAGCTTTCTTT. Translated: CASSRLGSGAFF. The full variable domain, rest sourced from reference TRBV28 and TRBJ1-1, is DVKVTQSSRYLVKRTGEKVFLECVQDMDHENMFWYRQDPGLGLRLIYFSYDVKMKEKGDIPEGYSVSREKKERFSLILESASTNQTSMYLCASSRLGSGAFFGQGTRLTVV.

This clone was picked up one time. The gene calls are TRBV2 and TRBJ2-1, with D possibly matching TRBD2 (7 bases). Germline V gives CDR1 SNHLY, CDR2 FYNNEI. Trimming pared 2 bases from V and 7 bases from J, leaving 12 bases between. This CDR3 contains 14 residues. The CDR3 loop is CASSEREGGNEQFF. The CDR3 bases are TGTGCCAGCAGTGAAAGGGAGGGGGGGAATGAGCAGTTCTTC.

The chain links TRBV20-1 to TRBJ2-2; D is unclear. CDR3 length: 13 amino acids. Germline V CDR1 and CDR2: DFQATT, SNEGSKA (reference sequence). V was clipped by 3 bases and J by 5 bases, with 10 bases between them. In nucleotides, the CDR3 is TGCAGTGCTAGTGGCATCGGTACCGGGGAGCTGTTTTTT. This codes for CSASGIGTGELFF.

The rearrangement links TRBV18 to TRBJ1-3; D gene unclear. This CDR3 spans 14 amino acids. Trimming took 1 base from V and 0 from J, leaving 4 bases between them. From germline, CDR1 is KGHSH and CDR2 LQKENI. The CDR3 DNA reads TGTGCCAGCTCACCACAGAGCTCTGGAAACACCATATATTTT. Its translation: CASSPQSSGNTIYF.

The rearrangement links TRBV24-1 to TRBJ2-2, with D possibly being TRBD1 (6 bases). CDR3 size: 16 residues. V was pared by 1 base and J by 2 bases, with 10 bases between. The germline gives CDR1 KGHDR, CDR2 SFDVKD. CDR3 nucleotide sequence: TGTGCCACCAGTGATTTTACAGGGATAAACACCGGGGAGCTGTTTTTT. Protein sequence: CATSDFTGINTGELFF.